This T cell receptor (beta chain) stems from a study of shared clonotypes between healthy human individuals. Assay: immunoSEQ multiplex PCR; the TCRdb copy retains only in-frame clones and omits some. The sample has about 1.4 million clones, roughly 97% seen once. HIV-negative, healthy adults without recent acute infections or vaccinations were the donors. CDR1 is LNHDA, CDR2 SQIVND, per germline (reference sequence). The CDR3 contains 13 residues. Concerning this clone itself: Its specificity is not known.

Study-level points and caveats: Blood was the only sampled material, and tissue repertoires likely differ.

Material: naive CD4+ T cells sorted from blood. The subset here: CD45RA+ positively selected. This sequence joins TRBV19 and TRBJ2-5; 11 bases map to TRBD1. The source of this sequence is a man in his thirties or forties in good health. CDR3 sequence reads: CATGQGVGETQYF. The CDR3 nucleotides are TGTGCAACGGGACAGGGGGTGGGAGAGACCCAGTACTTC.